This section outlines one T cell receptor (beta chain) sequence together with its context. The sample comes from a study of control samples from healthy donors and cancer patients. Germline CDR1 is SGHRS and CDR2 is YFSETQ. V dropped 4 bases and J dropped 5; count of bases not matched to a gene: 3. The CDR3 length is 13 residues. The assay was immunoSEQ multiplex PCR, and TCRdb's table has in-frame clones only and misses some. The data show a few hundred thousand clones, more than 80% seen once. The chain employs TRBV5-1 and TRBJ2-7, with TRBD1 matching over 10 bases. The clonotype was recovered from a man in his forties with head and neck cancer. Sequenced: PBMCs. In DNA form, the CDR3 reads TGCGCCAGCAGCCGACAGGGGGCGGACGAGCAGTACTTC. Protein product: CASSRQGADEQYF.